The 21 T cell receptor beta chains given below trace back to one sample, sequenced in a study of blood T cell repertoires in COVID-19. TCRdb's copy holds only in-frame clones and misses some; the assay was immunoSEQ multiplex PCR. Counted here are fewer than 250,000 clones, 75% to 85% occurring once; the ten biggest clones make up more than 5.5%. The sequenced material came from peripheral blood. The receptors derive from a human donor in a cohort sampled during active COVID-19.

The V call is TRBV4-1, the J call TRBJ2-3; D perhaps matches TRBD2 (6 bases). V was trimmed by 2 bases and J by 7 bases, leaving 25 bases between them. Germline-derived CDR1 and CDR2 are MGHRA and YSYEKL. This CDR3 contains 18 residues. The CDR3 region is CASSQSPGGNPLGNTQYF. CDR3 nucleotides: TGCGCCAGCAGCCAAAGCCCTGGAGGGAACCCACTGGGGAATACGCAGTATTTT.

CDR3 sequence (DNA): TGTGCCAGCAGCTCCAGGGGGACAGTGAACACTGAAGCTTTCTTT. Encoded protein: CASSSRGTVNTEAFF. The rearrangement uses TRBV21-1 and TRBJ1-1; the DNA was not used to check the table's D call, TRBD1. TRBV21-1 is a recognized pseudogene. There are 15 residues in the CDR3.

The chain uses TRBV11-2 and TRBJ2-7; perhaps TRBD2 as D (6 bases). CDR3 size: 14 residues. Germline V gene sequence: CDR1 SGHAT, CDR2 FQNNGV. V lost 5 bases and J lost 0, with 11 bases in between. CDR3 sequence reads: CASSRQTSSYEQYF. As DNA, the CDR3 is TGTGCCAGCAGCCGCCAGACTAGCTCCTACGAGCAGTACTTC.

The rearrangement links TRBV5-5 to TRBJ2-2; the D gene is possibly TRBD2 (6 bases). Per the germline V gene, CDR1 is SGHKS and CDR2 is YYEKEE (reference sequence). The CDR3 has 14 residues. Trimming removed 4 bases at V and 4 bases at J, with 11 bases between. The chain's CDR3 is CASSPGLLTGELFF. The DNA for the CDR3 is TGTGCCAGCAGCCCGGGACTGCTCACCGGGGAGCTGTTTTTT.

The chain recombines TRBV29-1 with TRBJ2-5, with D perhaps matching TRBD2 (6 bases). The V gene lost 4 bases and the J gene lost 5 bases, with 17 bases spanning the gap. Germline V gene lookup returns CDR1 SQVTM and CDR2 ANQGSEA. CDR3 length: 14 amino acids. The CDR3 bases are TGCAGCGTTGTAATAGAGGGGAGGTGGGAGACCCAGTACTTC. Amino acid sequence: CSVVIEGRWETQYF.

The rearrangement joins TRBV21-1 to TRBJ2-7; TRBD1, the D gene given by the table, was not confirmed from the DNA. TRBV21-1 is an annotated pseudogene. The CDR3 is 15 residues long. DNA for the CDR3: TGTGCCAGCACCGAACCCCGGACAGCATCCTACGAGCAGTACTTC. Amino acids: CASTEPRTASYEQYF.

The rearrangement joins TRBV13 to TRBJ2-4; 11 bases align to TRBD2. CDR3 length equals 20 residues. The trim removed 0 bases at V and 2 bases at J, leaving 12 bases unmatched. The germline V gene has CDR1 PRHDT and CDR2 FYEKMQ (reference sequence). In DNA form, the CDR3 reads TGTGCCAGCAGCTTAGGGAATAGCGGGAGGGCCAGTATGACCAAAAACATTCAGTACTTC. It translates to CASSLGNSGRASMTKNIQYF.

This clone came up once. The V call is TRBV6-1, the J call TRBJ1-3; D gene unclear. The CDR3 has 17 amino acids. V gave up 2 bases and J gave up 0 bases, with 14 bases separating them. Germline V CDR1 and CDR2: MNHNS, SASEGT. The DNA for the CDR3 is TGTGCCAGCAGTGAATGGGAGGTTCCTAGCTCTGGAAACACCATATATTTT. This sequence encodes CASSEWEVPSSGNTIYF.

J is TRBJ2-3 and V is TRBV6-4, with 10 bases matching TRBD2. Looked up from germline, CDR1 is MRHNA and CDR2 is SNTAGT. The CDR3 extends over 14 amino acids. V lost 6 bases to trimming and J lost 8 bases; unmatched junction nucleotides: 8. DNA of the CDR3: TGTGCCAGCAGGAAACTAGCGGGGAGATCTACGCAGTATTTT. Translating gives CASRKLAGRSTQYF.

This sequence joins TRBV3-1 (or the pseudogene TRBV3-2) and TRBJ1-4; tentatively, D is TRBD1 (6 bases). In germline, CDR1 is LGHDT, CDR2 YNNKEL (reference sequence). Trimming removed 6 bases at V and 7 bases at J, with 12 bases between. The CDR3 runs to 13 residues. CDR3 nucleotides: TGTGCCAGCAGGGGCAGGGGAAGTGAAAAACTGTTTTTT. As protein: CASRGRGSEKLFF.

The gene calls are TRBV6-5 and TRBJ2-4; 7 positions match TRBD2. The germline V gene encodes CDR1 MNHEY and CDR2 SVGAGI. Trimming at V came to 0 bases and at J to 7 bases, leaving 9 bases not matched to a gene. The CDR3 has 16 amino acids. For the CDR3, the DNA is TGTGCCAGCAGTTACTCGACGGGGGAGGGATGGAACATTCAGTACTTC. It yields the protein CASSYSTGEGWNIQYF.

This chain connects TRBV7-6 to TRBJ1-1, with 7 bases aligning to TRBD1. The trim removed 1 base at V and 0 bases at J, leaving 14 bases unmatched. This CDR3 comprises 19 residues. Germline V lookup: CDR1 SGHVS, CDR2 FNYEAQ. The CDR3 loop reads CASSLVLSGTEYMNTEAFF. The CDR3 DNA reads TGTGCCAGCAGCTTAGTTCTTAGCGGGACAGAATACATGAACACTGAAGCTTTCTTT.

The chain recombines TRBV11-3 with TRBJ2-5; the D gene is possibly TRBD2 (5 bases). The CDR3 runs 15 residues. Trimming left V 1 base short and J 1 base short, with 10 bases between. Germline V gene lookup returns CDR1 SGHNT and CDR2 YENEEA. In nucleotides, the CDR3 is TGTGCCAGCAGCTTAGGTCGCCTAGCCCAAGAGACCCAGTACTTC. The encoded protein is CASSLGRLAQETQYF.

The chain joins TRBV24-1 to TRBJ2-1; 7 bases are shared with TRBD1. Germline CDR1 is KGHDR and CDR2 is SFDVKD. Unmatched junction bases numbered 8, after V lost 4 bases and J lost 9 bases. The CDR3 is made up of 14 amino acids. The CDR3 reads CATSESDRVGEQFF. CDR3 nucleotide sequence: TGTGCCACCAGTGAGTCTGACAGGGTAGGTGAGCAGTTCTTC.

Regarding this clone: The junction and the germline gene differ at one end; a read error may be behind it. V and J are TRBV7-7 and TRBJ2-1, with 8 bases aligning to TRBD2. Germline V gene lookup returns CDR1 SSHAT and CDR2 FNYEAQ (reference sequence). The CDR3 runs to 16 residues. The CDR3 DNA sequence: TGTGCTAGCAGCTTAGGATTAGGGACTAGCTACAATGAGCAGTTCTTC. Translating it yields CASSLGLGTSYNEQFF.

The chain uses TRBV28 and TRBJ1-5; D may be TRBD1 (6 bases). CDR1 is MDHEN, CDR2 SYDVKM, per germline. Trimming removed 4 bases from V and 2 bases from J, with 6 bases in between. The CDR3 totals 13 residues. The CDR3: CASSWTGNQPQHF. As DNA, the CDR3 is TGTGCCAGCAGTTGGACAGGCAATCAGCCCCAGCATTTT.

J is TRBJ2-2 and V is TRBV27; D might be TRBD1 (6 bases). The CDR3 consists of 14 residues. V was cut by 4 bases and J by 1 base, with 7 bases left in between. The V gene's germline CDR1 is MNHEY and CDR2 SMNVEV (reference sequence). CDR3 protein: CASSSGQNTGELFF. The DNA for the CDR3 is TGTGCCAGCAGTTCGGGACAGAACACCGGGGAGCTGTTTTTT.

The sample holds a few counts of this clone. This rearrangement joins TRBV2 to TRBJ1-5; possibly TRBD1 for D (6 bases). The V and J ends lost 7 bases and 2 bases respectively, with 15 bases between them. This CDR3 is built from 15 residues. Germline-derived CDR1 and CDR2 are SNHLY and FYNNEI. CDR3 sequence: CASTSGRGGNQPQHF. Written as DNA, the CDR3 is TGTGCCAGCACTTCAGGCAGGGGAGGCAATCAGCCCCAGCATTTT.

This clone was counted between two and nine times. The chain joins TRBV20-1 to TRBJ2-1, with D hard to call. Germline assignment: CDR1 DFQATT and CDR2 SNEGSKA (reference sequence). V lost 3 bases to trimming and J lost 15 bases, with 15 bases between them. There are 11 residues in the CDR3. This CDR3 is CSASQEPLLFF. The CDR3 DNA follows: TGCAGTGCTAGTCAAGAGCCCCTTTTGTTCTTC.

This chain links TRBV30 with TRBJ1-2, with TRBD1 identical over 9 bases. The germline V gene has CDR1 GTSNPN and CDR2 SVGIG (reference sequence). The CDR3 extends over 15 amino acids. V trimming: 5 bases; J trimming: 8 bases; junction bases outside the gene matches: 15. The CDR3 protein is CAWVRRDRETSGYTF. CDR3 nucleotide sequence: TGTGCCTGGGTGAGAAGGGACAGGGAGACGTCGGGCTACACCTTC.

The chain is built from TRBV5-6 and TRBJ1-4, with 8 bases that match TRBD1. The CDR3 has 15 amino acids. V lost 2 bases and J lost 3; bases outside the gene matches: 3. Germline assignment: CDR1 SGHDT and CDR2 YYEEEE. CDR3 coding DNA: TGTGCCAGCAGCTTTCGGACAGGGCCTAATGAAAAACTGTTTTTT. Residues: CASSFRTGPNEKLFF.